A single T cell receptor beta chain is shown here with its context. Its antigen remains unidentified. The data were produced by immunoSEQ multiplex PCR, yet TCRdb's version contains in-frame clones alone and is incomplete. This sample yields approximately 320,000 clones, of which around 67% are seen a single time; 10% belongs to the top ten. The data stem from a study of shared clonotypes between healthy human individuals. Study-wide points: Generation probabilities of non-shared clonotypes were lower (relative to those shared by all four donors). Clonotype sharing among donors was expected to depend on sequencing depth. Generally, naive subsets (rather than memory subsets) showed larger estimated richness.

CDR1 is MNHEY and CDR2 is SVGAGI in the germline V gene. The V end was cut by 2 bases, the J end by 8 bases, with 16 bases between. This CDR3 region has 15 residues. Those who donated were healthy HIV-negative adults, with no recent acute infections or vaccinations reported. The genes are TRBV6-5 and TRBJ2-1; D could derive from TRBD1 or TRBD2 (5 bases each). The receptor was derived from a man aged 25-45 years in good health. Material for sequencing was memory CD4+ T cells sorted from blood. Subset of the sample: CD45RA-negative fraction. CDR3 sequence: CASSYGTQLGDEQFF. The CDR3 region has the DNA TGTGCCAGCAGTTACGGGACGCAGCTAGGGGATGAGCAGTTCTTC.